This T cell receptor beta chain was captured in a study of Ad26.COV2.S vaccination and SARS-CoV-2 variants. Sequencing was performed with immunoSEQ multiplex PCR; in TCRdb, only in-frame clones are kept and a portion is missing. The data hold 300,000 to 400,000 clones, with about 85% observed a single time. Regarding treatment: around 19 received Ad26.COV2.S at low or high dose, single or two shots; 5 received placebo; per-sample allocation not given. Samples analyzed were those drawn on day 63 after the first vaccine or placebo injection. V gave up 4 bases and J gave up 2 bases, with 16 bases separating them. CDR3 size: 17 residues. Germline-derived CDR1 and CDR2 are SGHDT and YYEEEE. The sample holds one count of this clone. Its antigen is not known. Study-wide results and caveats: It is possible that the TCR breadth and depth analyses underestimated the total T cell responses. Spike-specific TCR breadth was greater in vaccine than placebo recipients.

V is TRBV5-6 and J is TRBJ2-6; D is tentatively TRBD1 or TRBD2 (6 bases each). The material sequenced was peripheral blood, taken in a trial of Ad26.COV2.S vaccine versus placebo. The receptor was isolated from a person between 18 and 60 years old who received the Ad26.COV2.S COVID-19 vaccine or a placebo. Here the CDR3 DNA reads TGTGCCAGCAGCCAGCCGAGGGGGGCTGCTGGGGCCAACGTCCTGACTTTC. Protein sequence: CASSQPRGAAGANVLTF.